The 26 T cell receptor beta chains below were found in one sample sequenced in a study of early T cells in non-severe SARS-CoV-2 infection. MiXCR, run by TCRdb on the 5' RACE reads, gives a single entry per CDR3 protein. The repertoire holds approximately 85,000 distinct CDR3 sequences, with approximately 13% as singletons. Sequencing was carried out using whole blood. The receptors originated from an adult who was a healthcare worker with PCR-confirmed SARS-CoV-2 infection or an uninfected control (not recorded which).

Only a few counts were recorded for this clonotype. V is TRBV20-1 and J is TRBJ2-1, with 9 bases aligning to TRBD1. CDR1 is DFQATT and CDR2 is SNEGSKA in the germline V gene (reference sequence). CDR3 length equals 15 residues. The trim removed 3 bases at V and 6 bases at J, leaving 9 bases unmatched. The CDR3 DNA reads as TGCAGTGCTAGGGTTAGGGACAGGGCGGCCAATGAGCAGTTCTTC. It specifies CSARVRDRAANEQFF.

This clonotype was counted a few times. The chain joins TRBV29-1 to TRBJ2-3; no clear D. The germline V gene encodes CDR1 SQVTM and CDR2 ANQGSEA. Trimming removed 6 bases from V and 4 bases from J, with 8 bases in between. This CDR3 is built from 11 residues. CDR3 amino acids: CSVAVADTQYF. The CDR3 nucleotides are TGCAGCGTGGCGGTGGCAGATACGCAGTATTTT.

This clonotype came up many times. The rearrangement uses TRBV18 and TRBJ2-1; D is unresolved. The CDR3 consists of 14 residues. V gave up 5 bases and J gave up 8 bases, with 16 bases separating them. Germline CDR1 is KGHSH and CDR2 is LQKENI. DNA for the CDR3: TGTGCCAGCTCAACGCATAGGTACTCTGATGAGCAGTTCTTC. Protein: CASSTHRYSDEQFF. Full variable domain (rest looked up from reference TRBV18 and TRBJ2-1): NAGVMQNPRHLVRRRGQEARLRCSPMKGHSHVYWYRQLPEEGLKFMVYLQKENIIDESGMPKERFSAEFPKEGPSILRIQQVVRGDSAAYFCASSTHRYSDEQFFGPGTRLTVL.

This clonotype was observed many times. The germline gene is not matched at one end of the junction; a read error may be the cause. The chain has TRBV7-7 and TRBJ2-1; D could derive from TRBD1 or TRBD2 (6 bases each). This CDR3 has 15 amino acids. Germline CDR1 is SSHAT and CDR2 is FNYEAQ (reference sequence). CDR3 loop: CASSLAGGPYNEQFF. The CDR3 region has the DNA TGTGCTAGCAGCTTAGCCGGGGGCCCCTACAATGAGCAGTTCTTC.

The chain has TRBV11-2 and TRBJ1-4, with 7 bases fitting TRBD1. The CDR3 extends over 17 amino acids. CDR1 is SGHAT, CDR2 FQNNGV, per germline. The trim removed 5 bases at V and 4 bases at J, leaving 13 bases unmatched. The CDR3 protein is CASSPRDSLAGNEKLFF. The CDR3 DNA follows: TGTGCCAGCAGCCCCCGGGACAGCCTCGCTGGTAATGAAAAACTGTTTTTT.

This clonotype was seen ten or more times. V and J are TRBV5-1 and TRBJ2-7; 7 nucleotides line up with TRBD1. CDR1 and CDR2 (germline): SGHRS, YFSETQ. Trimming cost V 3 bases and J 4 bases; bases outside gene matches: 10. This CDR3 has 15 amino acids. CDR3 nucleotide sequence: TGCGCCAGCAGCTCAACGCCGGACAGGAATTACGAGCAGTACTTC. Amino acid sequence: CASSSTPDRNYEQYF.

V usage is TRBV7-6 and J usage is TRBJ2-5, with 7 bases lining up with TRBD2. Germline loops: CDR1 SGHVS, CDR2 FNYEAQ. There are 19 residues in the CDR3. V shed 4 bases, J shed 2 bases, and the junction held 19 bases outside the gene matches. CDR3 nucleotides: TGTGCCAGCAGCTCCGGGCTCGGGGGAGGGCTAGCGGAACAAGAGACCCAGTACTTC. Its translation: CASSSGLGGGLAEQETQYF.

A few counts support this clonotype. This chain uses TRBV21-1 with TRBJ2-2; whether TRBD1, the table's D call, matches the DNA was not checked. TRBV21-1 is shown as a pseudogene. The CDR3 totals 15 residues. The CDR3 coding sequence is TGTGCCAGCAGCAAAGGACAGGGGCGAGCCGGGGAGCTGTTTTTT. Amino acids: CASSKGQGRAGELFF.

This chain joins TRBV12-3 or TRBV12-4 and TRBJ1-4; D might be TRBD1 (5 bases). Trimming stripped 4 bases from V and 2 bases from J, with 8 bases between. CDR3 length equals 14 residues. The CDR3 spells CASSWGYTNEKLFF. As DNA, the CDR3 is TGTGCCAGCAGTTGGGGGTATACTAATGAAAAACTGTTTTTT.

The gene calls are TRBV2 and TRBJ1-1; TRBD1 is a possible D gene (6 bases). The CDR3 consists of 15 residues. From germline, CDR1 is SNHLY and CDR2 FYNNEI. V was trimmed by 1 base and J by 4 bases, leaving 13 bases between them. The CDR3 reads CASSEESGRGTEAFF. DNA of the CDR3: TGTGCCAGCAGTGAAGAGTCGGGCAGGGGCACTGAAGCTTTCTTT.

This clonotype was detected ten times or more. The rearrangement links TRBV3-1 to TRBJ2-7; TRBD1 agrees at 10 bases. J gave up 9 bases and V 3 bases, and 8 bases lay outside the gene matches. The CDR3 is 14 residues long. The germline V gene has CDR1 LGHDT and CDR2 YNNKEL (reference sequence). In nucleotides, the CDR3 is TGTGCCAGCAGCCACCGGGACAGGGGTAGGGTGCAGTACTTC. It codes for CASSHRDRGRVQYF.

The genes are TRBV11-1 and TRBJ2-7; tentatively, D is TRBD1 (5 bases). CDR3 length: 13 residues. The V gene lost 4 bases and the J gene lost 8 bases, with 15 bases spanning the gap. Germline V gives CDR1 SGHAT, CDR2 FQDESV (reference sequence). The CDR3 DNA reads as TGTGCCAGCAGCTCGTTTGGAAGGGGAAAGCAGTACTTC. Encoded protein: CASSSFGRGKQYF.

V usage is TRBV20-1 and J usage is TRBJ2-2; 7 bases agree with TRBD1. CDR3 length: 14 amino acids. Germline V gives CDR1 DFQATT, CDR2 SNEGSKA (reference sequence). The V segment lost 0 bases and the J segment 5 bases; nucleotides outside the gene matches: 3. The CDR3 region has the DNA TGCAGTGCTAGAGATCAACAGGGGACCGGGGAGCTGTTTTTT. As protein: CSARDQQGTGELFF.

CDR3 bases: TGTGCCAGCAGCCCCGGACTAGCGGGAGTGAAGACAGATACGCAGTATTTT. As protein: CASSPGLAGVKTDTQYF. The rearrangement joins TRBV4-2 to TRBJ2-3; 13 bases map to TRBD2. Germline V gene lookup returns CDR1 LGHNA and CDR2 YNFKEQ. This CDR3 is 17 amino acids long. The trim removed 4 bases at V and 3 bases at J, leaving 7 bases unmatched.

There are many counts of this clonotype. V is TRBV7-9 and J is TRBJ1-2; D not resolved. Looked up from germline, CDR1 is SEHNR and CDR2 is FQNEAQ (reference sequence). The CDR3 runs to 13 residues. V lost 1 base to trimming and J lost 2 bases, with 5 bases between them. Here the CDR3 DNA reads TGTGCCAGCAGCTTAGGAGGGAACTATGGCTACACCTTC. Translated, it gives CASSLGGNYGYTF. Complete variable domain (other parts from reference TRBV7-9 and TRBJ1-2): DTGVSQNPRHKITKRGQNVTFRCDPISEHNRLYWYRQTLGQGPEFLTYFQNEAQLEKSRLLSDRFSAERPKGSFSTLEIQRTEQGDSAMYLCASSLGGNYGYTFGSGTRLTVV.

In its sample, this clonotype was seen a few times. V and J are TRBV5-1 and TRBJ2-5; 10 bases line up with TRBD1. The germline gives CDR1 SGHRS, CDR2 YFSETQ. V was clipped by 2 bases and J by 2 bases; unmatched bases: 3. The CDR3 has 15 residues. Here the CDR3 reads CASSFGQGGQETQYF. The CDR3 DNA sequence: TGCGCCAGCAGCTTCGGACAGGGGGGGCAAGAGACCCAGTACTTC.

This clonotype has ten or more counts. The chain uses TRBV4-3 and TRBJ2-3; D is possibly TRBD2 (6 bases). The V end was cut by 0 bases, the J end by 7 bases, with 14 bases between. The CDR3 is 15 amino acids. Germline CDR1 and CDR2: LGHNA and YSLEER. The CDR3 is CASSQDRTRGNTQYF. The CDR3 DNA follows: TGCGCCAGCAGCCAAGATAGGACCCGGGGGAATACGCAGTATTTT.

About this clonotype itself: This clone may be a read error of a much larger clone one base away. This chain joins TRBV18 and TRBJ1-6; D is undetermined. This CDR3 contains 15 residues. The V gene lost 3 bases and the J gene lost 9 bases, with 15 bases spanning the gap. Germline V gene data show CDR1 as KGHSH and CDR2 as LQKENI. The CDR3 sequence is CASSPSGAIISPLHF. CDR3 bases: TGTGCCAGCTCACCCTCGGGAGCGATCATTTCACCCCTCCACTTT.

The chain combines TRBV6-1 with TRBJ1-2, with 10 bases that match TRBD1. In germline, CDR1 is MNHNS, CDR2 SASEGT. The CDR3 runs 13 residues. The V and J ends lost 11 bases and 7 bases, in that order; junction bases with no gene match: 10. The CDR3 nucleotides are TGTGCCTCTCGGAGGGGGACAGGGGTTGGCTACACCTTC. It is translated as CASRRGTGVGYTF.

The chain uses TRBV12-3 or TRBV12-4 and TRBJ1-1; the D gene is possibly TRBD1 (6 bases). The CDR3 is 12 residues long. V lost 9 bases and J 6 bases, leaving 14 bases between the germline ends. CDR3 loop: CASEGEGPEAFF. The CDR3 bases are TGTGCCAGTGAGGGGGAAGGCCCTGAAGCTTTCTTT.

This clonotype was picked up a small number of times. V usage is TRBV11-2 and J usage is TRBJ2-7; D gene unclear. The germline V gene has CDR1 SGHAT and CDR2 FQNNGV. The CDR3 has 13 amino acids. Between the trimmed V and J ends, which lost 10 bases and 4 bases, there was a span of 17 bases. The CDR3 spells CATSRVSGYEQYF. CDR3 DNA sequence: TGTGCCACCTCTCGAGTGTCTGGGTACGAGCAGTACTTC.

This clonotype was counted between two and nine times. The rearrangement joins TRBV5-5 to TRBJ1-5; D gene unclear. The CDR3 runs 13 residues. With 2 bases removed from V and 4 bases from J, the gap between germline ends came to 7 bases. Germline CDR1 and CDR2: SGHKS and YYEKEE (reference sequence). CDR3 amino acids: CASSFLPNQPQHF. CDR3 bases: TGTGCCAGCAGCTTTCTTCCAAATCAGCCCCAGCATTTT.

The chain recombines TRBV7-2 with TRBJ2-5; 13 bases fit TRBD2. V was clipped by 4 bases and J by 5 bases; unmatched bases: 4. This CDR3 spans 15 amino acids. Germline CDR1 is SGHTA and CDR2 is FQGNSA. CDR3 bases: TGTGCCAGCAGCTCGATGGGACTAGCGGGGGAGACCCAGTACTTC. Translating gives CASSSMGLAGETQYF.

The chain joins TRBV5-1 to TRBJ1-2; no clear D. Trimming stripped 5 bases from V and 2 bases from J, with 7 bases between. CDR1 SGHRS and CDR2 YFSETQ come from the germline V gene. The length of the CDR3 is 12 residues. The CDR3 spells CASRQSNYGYTF. The CDR3 DNA reads as TGCGCCAGCAGACAGTCGAACTATGGCTACACCTTC.

A remark on this clonotype: A read error may produce the germline difference seen at one junction end. CDR3: CASSPGQGLAGVNVLTF. CDR3 DNA sequence: TGTGCCAGCAGCCCGGGACAGGGTCTGGCAGGGGTCAACGTCCTGACTTTC. V gene TRBV3-1 combines with J gene TRBJ2-6; 9 bases match TRBD1. CDR1 is LGHDT and CDR2 is YNNKEL in the germline V gene (reference sequence). The CDR3 has 17 amino acids.

Ten or more counts support this clonotype. The V gene is TRBV11-2, the J gene TRBJ2-1, with D maybe TRBD2 (6 bases). Between the trimmed V and J ends, which lost 4 bases and 2 bases, there was a span of 21 bases. Looked up from germline, CDR1 is SGHAT and CDR2 is FQNNGV. CDR3 length: 18 residues. The CDR3, as DNA: TGTGCCAGCAGCTACCTGGGAGGCGGGGAAGCGGCCTACAATGAGCAGTTCTTC. Encoded protein: CASSYLGGGEAAYNEQFF.